This TCR beta chain was sequenced for a study of cytomegalovirus exposure and HLA in healthy donors. General study results and limits: Published work reported that the classifier diagnosed cytomegalovirus status with high specificity and sensitivity. TCR beta sequences reportedly predicted most subjects' HLA-A and HLA-B alleles accurately. Presence/absence comparisons presumed near-even sequencing depth among donors.

The CDR3 extends over 17 amino acids. V shed 3 bases and J 1 base; nucleotides not matched to a gene: 7. The germline V gene has CDR1 LNHNV and CDR2 YYDKDF (reference sequence). About this clone itself: Its antigen is unknown.

Primers: 60 Vbeta forward and 13 Jbeta reverse. In the source study's methods: Approximately 12 million of some 80 million unique TCR beta chains were shared, per a later count. Data came from immunoSEQ multiplex PCR; TCRdb stores just in-frame clones and leaves some out. V and J calls and clone size are given by that table; D and trimming were obtained from the DNA. The sample records about 80,000 clones, roughly two thirds being singletons. The clonotype was recovered from a woman aged 45-65 years in good health and CMV-seropositive. The sequenced material came from PBMCs. This chain connects TRBV15 to TRBJ1-5; 9 nucleotides align to TRBD1. The CDR3, as DNA: TGTGCCACCAGCAGGCCAAAGGGGACAGGGAGCAATCAGCCCCAGCATTTT. Protein product: CATSRPKGTGSNQPQHF.